Included here is one TCR beta chain sequence, with context. Input was 2 ug genomic DNA, or all available if less. Here immunoSEQ multiplex PCR was the method, and the copy in TCRdb shows in-frame clones only, minus some. This table has some 99,000 clones, 65% to 85% appearing once. The data belong to a study of glioma-infiltrating T cells after dendritic cell vaccination. Time point: after dendritic cell vaccination, including at tumor progression/relapse. Fresh-frozen tumor tissue and more than two years of survival data were available for all. None of the glioblastoma patients had an isocitrate dehydrogenase mutation. The origin of this receptor is a human donor with glioblastoma. The specimen was blood, collected after dendritic cell vaccination.

CDR3: CASGYRDEAFF. In DNA, the CDR3 is TGTGCTAGTGGTTACCGGGATGAAGCTTTCTTT. The V call is TRBV12-5, the J call TRBJ1-1, with D unresolved. Germline V CDR1 and CDR2: LGHNT, FRNRAP. This CDR3 region has 11 residues. The V gene lost 4 bases and the J gene lost 7 bases, with 7 bases spanning the gap.